These 7 T cell receptor beta chains were sequenced from one sample in a study of T cell responses to AZD1222 COVID-19 vaccine. The data were produced by immunoSEQ multiplex PCR, yet TCRdb's version contains in-frame clones alone and is incomplete. The sample lists under 150,000 clones, approximately 84% occurring once. The starting material was peripheral blood, obtained on day 0 of AZD1222 vaccination. These receptors were obtained from an adult in good health.

V usage is TRBV6-5 and J usage is TRBJ2-7; 9 nucleotides line up with TRBD1. V lost 5 bases and J lost 7; bases outside the gene matches: 6. This CDR3 region has 13 residues. CDR1 is MNHEY and CDR2 is SVGAGI in the germline V gene. The CDR3 is CASSRQGVREQYF. The CDR3, as DNA: TGTGCCAGCAGTCGACAGGGGGTGCGAGAGCAGTACTTC.

The chain links TRBV7-3 to TRBJ1-1; D gene ambiguous. This CDR3 is 12 amino acids long. Trimming shortened V by 8 bases and J by 7 bases, and 14 bases separated the two germline ends. Germline CDR1 reads SGHTA; CDR2 reads FQGTGA. The DNA of the CDR3 is TGTGCCAGCGGCCACCGCCCTGATGAAGCTTTCTTT. It codes for CASGHRPDEAFF.

The CDR3 DNA sequence: TGTGCCAGCAGCTTAGAAGCTAGCACAGATACGCAGTATTTT. This sequence encodes CASSLEASTDTQYF. The V gene is TRBV11-2, the J gene TRBJ2-3; D remains ambiguous. The CDR3 spans 14 residues. Trimming removed 0 bases at V and 0 bases at J, with 4 bases between. Germline V CDR1 and CDR2: SGHAT, FQNNGV.

The chain has TRBV7-2 and TRBJ1-6; D not resolved. CDR3 length: 13 residues. Germline V gene lookup returns CDR1 SGHTA and CDR2 FQGNSA. The V gene lost 5 bases and the J gene lost 7 bases, with 9 bases spanning the gap. The CDR3 here is CASSQRANSPLHF. In nucleotides, the CDR3 is TGTGCCAGCAGCCAAAGGGCGAATTCACCCCTCCACTTT.

This chain connects TRBV30 to TRBJ1-3; the D is unclear. Germline CDR1 GTSNPN, CDR2 SVGIG (reference sequence). Trimming removed 3 bases at V and 0 bases at J, with 9 bases between. CDR3 size: 14 residues. The CDR3 here is CAWREDGSGNTIYF. CDR3 nucleotide sequence: TGTGCCTGGAGGGAGGACGGCTCTGGAAACACCATATATTTT.

The chain is built from TRBV28 and TRBJ1-3; no reliable D call. The CDR3 is 13 residues long. V was clipped by 6 bases and J by 2 bases, with 8 bases between them. CDR1 and CDR2 (germline): MDHEN, SYDVKM. The CDR3 nucleotides are TGTGCCAGCAGAGGCCCAGCTGGAAACACCATATATTTT. Protein: CASRGPAGNTIYF.

CDR3 in DNA: TGTGCCAGCAGCTTGGTGGGACAGAATGAGCAGTTCTTC. Its protein product is CASSLVGQNEQFF. This chain links TRBV5-6 with TRBJ2-1; 7 bases map to TRBD1. Germline values: CDR1 SGHDT, CDR2 YYEEEE. This CDR3 comprises 13 residues. Unmatched junction bases numbered 1, after V lost 0 bases and J lost 7 bases. Supplemented by reference TRBV5-6 and TRBJ2-1, the full variable domain reads DAGVTQSPTHLIKTRGQQVTLRCSPKSGHDTVSWYQQALGQGPQFIFQYYEEEERQRGNFPDRFSGHQFPNYSSELNVNALLLGDSALYLCASSLVGQNEQFFGPGTRLTVL.